The sequence of this T cell receptor (beta chain) was determined in a study of T-cell reconstitution after alpha-beta-depleted transplantation in children. As it was prepared, the TCRbeta library received unique molecular identifiers. TCRdb re-called the PCR reads with MiXCR, one entry per CDR3 protein. The sample consists of about 420,000 distinct CDR3 sequences, around 15% of them appearing once. This clonotype was seen only a few times. The source is a boy in the first two years of life who had a stem cell transplant for Wiskott-Aldrich syndrome, so the T cells may come from the graft donor. Sequenced material: PBMCs, mostly from graft donor cells, taken 360 days after TCRalphabeta/CD19-depleted stem cell transplant.

As DNA, the CDR3 is TGTGCCACCAGTGATTTAAGGCTAGCGGGAGGAAATGAGCAGTTCTTC. Protein: CATSDLRLAGGNEQFF. This sequence joins TRBV24-1 and TRBJ2-1, with 11 bases that match TRBD2. The length of the CDR3 is 16 residues. The V gene's germline CDR1 is KGHDR and CDR2 SFDVKD. V was clipped by 1 base and J by 7 bases; unmatched bases: 5.